Listed here are 27 T cell receptor beta chains from one sample, sequenced in a study of shared clonotypes between healthy human individuals. Terminally differentiated effector memory CD45RA+ cells were excluded by CCR7 positive selection of CD45RO-negative cells. Sequencing was performed with immunoSEQ multiplex PCR; in TCRdb, only in-frame clones are kept and a portion is missing. The repertoire holds hundreds of thousands of clones, with around 92% as singletons. Sequencing was carried out using naive CD8+ T cells sorted from blood. The receptor set was obtained from a man aged 25-45 years in good health.

This clone showed up just once. The rearrangement links TRBV11-3 to TRBJ2-7; 10 nucleotides agree with TRBD2. Unmatched junction bases numbered 15, after V lost 2 bases and J lost 2 bases. Per germline, CDR1 SGHNT and CDR2 YENEEA. The CDR3 spans 19 residues. The DNA for the CDR3 is TGTGCCAGCAGCTTACGAACGGGACTAGCGCACCGAGTCACCTACGAGCAGTACTTC. This encodes CASSLRTGLAHRVTYEQYF.

The V gene is TRBV27, the J gene TRBJ2-3; 9 bases agree with TRBD2. After removal of 2 bases from V and 3 bases from J, the junction contained 6 bases not matched to a gene. CDR3 size: 16 residues. Germline CDR1 reads MNHEY; CDR2 reads SMNVEV (reference sequence). The CDR3 region has the DNA TGTGCCAGCAGTTTAAACCTAGCGGGACGAACAGATACGCAGTATTTT. Residues: CASSLNLAGRTDTQYF.

The chain has TRBV27 and TRBJ2-2, with 8 positions matching TRBD2. V gave up 2 bases and J gave up 7 bases; unmatched junction bases: 6. The length of the CDR3 is 15 residues. Germline loops: CDR1 MNHEY, CDR2 SMNVEV (reference sequence). The CDR3 sequence is CASSLRTSLIGELFF. DNA for the CDR3: TGTGCCAGCAGTTTAAGGACTAGCTTAATCGGGGAGCTGTTTTTT.

CDR3 residues: CASRPPGTPSNTEAFF. CDR3 sequence (DNA): TGTGCCAGCAGACCCCCGGGGACTCCCTCGAACACTGAAGCTTTCTTT. V usage is TRBV7-9 and J usage is TRBJ1-1, with D possibly matching TRBD1 (5 bases). The V and J ends lost 6 bases and 1 base respectively, with 18 bases between them. The CDR3 is 16 amino acids. Germline V gives CDR1 SEHNR, CDR2 FQNEAQ (reference sequence). Variable domain in full (rest from reference TRBV7-9 and TRBJ1-1): DTGVSQNPRHKITKRGQNVTFRCDPISEHNRLYWYRQTLGQGPEFLTYFQNEAQLEKSRLLSDRFSAERPKGSFSTLEIQRTEQGDSAMYLCASRPPGTPSNTEAFFGQGTRLTVV.

The rearrangement uses TRBV4-3 and TRBJ2-7; 13 bases align to TRBD2. The germline V gene has CDR1 LGHNA and CDR2 YSLEER. Trimming took 0 bases from V and 7 from J; bases not matched to a gene: 9. The CDR3 covers 17 residues. CDR3 region: CASSQETGTSGIREQYF. For the CDR3, the DNA is TGCGCCAGCAGCCAAGAAACCGGGACTAGCGGGATAAGGGAGCAGTACTTC.

This sequence joins TRBV5-4 and TRBJ2-7; tentative D call: TRBD2 (5 bases). The germline V gene has CDR1 SGHNT and CDR2 YYREEE (reference sequence). This CDR3 contains 14 residues. V lost 0 bases, J lost 0 bases, and 7 bases lay in between. The CDR3 loop reads CASSLAGSSYEQYF. CDR3 in DNA: TGTGCCAGCAGCTTGGCGGGAAGCTCCTACGAGCAGTACTTC.

The chain carries TRBV27 and TRBJ2-1; 7 bases agree with TRBD1. The CDR3 extends over 13 amino acids. CDR1 and CDR2 (germline): MNHEY, SMNVEV (reference sequence). The trim removed 7 bases at V and 7 bases at J, leaving 7 bases unmatched. Written as DNA, the CDR3 is TGTGCCAGCAACAGGGGCCTTGGGAATGAGCAGTTCTTC. As protein: CASNRGLGNEQFF.

This chain connects TRBV14 to TRBJ2-1, with D possibly being TRBD2 (5 bases). V dropped 1 base and J dropped 9 bases, with 16 bases sitting between them. CDR3 length equals 15 residues. Germline assignment: CDR1 SGHDN and CDR2 FVKESK. CDR3 DNA sequence: TGTGCCAGCAGCCAAGTGCCGGGAACCAGCGGTGAGCAGTTCTTC. Translation gives CASSQVPGTSGEQFF.

This clone is a singleton in its sample. V is TRBV7-9 and J is TRBJ2-3; D unclear. V lost 6 bases and J 2 bases, leaving 9 bases between the germline ends. The CDR3 contains 13 residues. Germline V gives CDR1 SEHNR, CDR2 FQNEAQ (reference sequence). The CDR3 loop reads CASSSGNTDTQYF. CDR3 nucleotide sequence: TGTGCCAGCAGTTCTGGTAACACAGATACGCAGTATTTT.

This clone was seen a single time. The chain couples TRBV15 to TRBJ2-7; the D is unclear. Germline-derived CDR1 and CDR2 are LNHNV and YYDKDF (reference sequence). V was shortened by 8 bases and J by 1 base, with 6 bases between the two germline ends. This CDR3 has 11 residues. The CDR3 nucleotides are TGTGCCACCCGCTGGTCCTACGAGCAGTACTTC. Translating gives CATRWSYEQYF.

A few counts support this clone. This chain uses TRBV11-2 with TRBJ2-1; 9 nucleotides match TRBD2. Germline V gives CDR1 SGHAT, CDR2 FQNNGV. The ends lost 2 bases at V and 8 bases at J; junction bases unmatched: 10. This CDR3 is built from 16 residues. In DNA, the CDR3 is TGTGCCAGCAGCTTATTCCTGAGCGGGAGGTCACATGAGCAGTTCTTC. Protein product: CASSLFLSGRSHEQFF.

This sequence joins TRBV19 and TRBJ2-7; tentative D call: TRBD1 (5 bases). The CDR3 is made up of 16 amino acids. The germline V and J ends were trimmed by 4 bases and 0 bases, with 16 bases remaining between them. Looked up from germline, CDR1 is LNHDA and CDR2 is SQIVND (reference sequence). CDR3 amino acids: CASSTHTQGDSYEQYF. The CDR3 DNA reads TGTGCCAGTAGTACGCACACGCAAGGGGACTCCTACGAGCAGTACTTC.

The chain couples TRBV27 to TRBJ2-5, with D maybe TRBD1 (6 bases). This CDR3 is 16 amino acids long. Germline V CDR1 and CDR2: MNHEY, SMNVEV (reference sequence). Trimming stripped 1 base from V and 5 bases from J, with 17 bases between. The CDR3 nucleotides read TGTGCCAGCAGTTTATTTGGGGACAAAGACGGGGAGACCCAGTACTTC. Its translation is CASSLFGDKDGETQYF.

The rearrangement uses TRBV27 and TRBJ2-3; 10 nucleotides agree with TRBD1. CDR1 and CDR2 from the germline V gene are MNHEY and SMNVEV (reference sequence). V was pared by 3 bases and J by 5 bases, with 5 bases of the junction left unmatched. The CDR3 length is 15 residues. CDR3 amino acids: CASSLGQGYRDTQYF. The CDR3 DNA sequence: TGTGCCAGCAGTTTGGGACAGGGGTACCGAGATACGCAGTATTTT.

V and J are TRBV27 and TRBJ2-7; D remains unclear. This CDR3 is built from 13 residues. Germline-derived CDR1 and CDR2 are MNHEY and SMNVEV (reference sequence). Trimming took 3 bases from V and 7 from J, leaving 13 bases between them. Here the CDR3 reads CASSLGPSDEQYF. In DNA, the CDR3 is TGTGCCAGCAGTTTGGGTCCCAGTGATGAGCAGTACTTC.

This clone occurred once. Here the CDR3 reads CASSLRGRVDNEQFF. CDR3 coding DNA: TGTGCCAGCAGCTTACGAGGGAGGGTCGACAATGAGCAGTTCTTC. The rearrangement links TRBV7-2 to TRBJ2-1, with 7 bases that match TRBD2. V dropped 2 bases and J dropped 5; count of bases not matched to a gene: 6. Germline V lookup: CDR1 SGHTA, CDR2 FQGNSA. This CDR3 has 15 amino acids.

This rearrangement joins TRBV28 to TRBJ2-1, with 11 bases matching TRBD2. CDR1 and CDR2 (germline): MDHEN, SYDVKM. V dropped 4 bases and J dropped 5; count of bases not matched to a gene: 4. This CDR3 spans 15 amino acids. The chain's CDR3 is CASSSSGRRHNEQFF. The DNA for the CDR3 is TGTGCCAGCAGTTCTAGCGGGAGGCGGCACAATGAGCAGTTCTTC. Together with reference TRBV28 and TRBJ2-1, the CDR3 gives the full variable domain: DVKVTQSSRYLVKRTGEKVFLECVQDMDHENMFWYRQDPGLGLRLIYFSYDVKMKEKGDIPEGYSVSREKKERFSLILESASTNQTSMYLCASSSSGRRHNEQFFGPGTRLTVL.

The rearrangement joins TRBV7-6 to TRBJ2-3; TRBD2 agrees at 10 bases. The germline V gene encodes CDR1 SGHVS and CDR2 FNYEAQ. This CDR3 region has 15 residues. Trimming at V came to 5 bases and at J to 5 bases, leaving 7 bases not matched to a gene. The CDR3 DNA is TGTGCCAGCAGCCGGGCAGCGGGAGGGGTAGATACGCAGTATTTT. Encoded protein: CASSRAAGGVDTQYF. Full variable domain (outside the CDR3, taken from reference TRBV7-6 and TRBJ2-3): GAGVSQSPRYKVTKRGQDVALRCDPISGHVSLYWYRQALGQGPEFLTYFNYEAQQDKSGLPNDRFSAERPEGSISTLTIQRTEQRDSAMYRCASSRAAGGVDTQYFGPGTRLTVL.

This chain uses TRBV18 with TRBJ1-1; D gene unclear. Germline V lookup: CDR1 KGHSH, CDR2 LQKENI. V was clipped by 3 bases and J by 6 bases, with 20 bases between them. The CDR3 contains 16 residues. The CDR3 bases are TGTGCCAGCTCACCGACGACCCGGCGGAGGATGTCTGAAGCTTTCTTT. It specifies CASSPTTRRRMSEAFF.

The chain recombines TRBV7-8 with TRBJ2-2; 7 bases map to TRBD2. Trimming cost V 5 bases and J 2 bases; bases outside gene matches: 8. The CDR3 consists of 16 residues. Germline CDR1 is SGHVS and CDR2 is FQNEAQ. The CDR3: CASSLSGAINTGELFF. The CDR3 nucleotides are TGTGCCAGCAGCCTCAGCGGGGCTATTAACACCGGGGAGCTGTTTTTT.

The chain uses TRBV4-1 and TRBJ1-5; D is possibly TRBD1 (5 bases). Germline V gene data show CDR1 as MGHRA and CDR2 as YSYEKL. The V end lost 0 bases, the J end lost 7 bases, and 16 bases lay between the germline ends. The CDR3 has 16 residues. CDR3 coding DNA: TGCGCCAGCAGCCAAGATGGGTTGGGGCCCAGGCAGCCCCAGCATTTT. Protein sequence: CASSQDGLGPRQPQHF.

This rearrangement joins TRBV28 to TRBJ2-7; 7 bases line up with TRBD2. Germline lookup yields CDR1 MDHEN and CDR2 SYDVKM. V was pared by 7 bases and J by 5 bases, with 8 bases of the junction left unmatched. This CDR3 region has 13 residues. CDR3 sequence reads: CASTFGGFNEQYF. The CDR3 DNA follows: TGTGCCAGCACGTTCGGGGGGTTCAACGAGCAGTACTTC.

This clone was counted a single time. V and J are TRBV7-6 and TRBJ2-7, with 11 bases matching TRBD1. The germline gives CDR1 SGHVS, CDR2 FNYEAQ. The CDR3 sequence is 15 residues long. V lost 5 bases, J lost 4 bases, and 7 bases stayed unmatched. The CDR3, as DNA: TGTGCCAGCAGCCAACGGACAGGGGGCGCGTACGAGCAGTACTTC. It yields the protein CASSQRTGGAYEQYF.

The rearrangement links TRBV27 to TRBJ1-2; D remains ambiguous. Germline lookup yields CDR1 MNHEY and CDR2 SMNVEV (reference sequence). The CDR3 runs 14 residues. V lost 7 bases, J lost 6 bases, and 18 bases lay in between. The CDR3 region has the DNA TGTGCCAGCAATCGTGTTGGGGTGAATGATGGCTACACCTTC. Protein product: CASNRVGVNDGYTF.

This chain uses TRBV5-8 with TRBJ2-2, with 7 bases fitting TRBD2. This CDR3 is 17 amino acids long. V dropped 5 bases and J dropped 1; count of bases not matched to a gene: 11. The germline gives CDR1 SGHTS, CDR2 YDEGEE. The CDR3: CASSPTLAGLNTGELFF. The CDR3 DNA is TGTGCCAGCAGTCCTACTTTAGCGGGTTTGAACACCGGGGAGCTGTTTTTT.

The chain uses TRBV12-5 and TRBJ1-1, with D perhaps matching TRBD1 (6 bases). Looked up from germline, CDR1 is LGHNT and CDR2 is FRNRAP. V lost 6 bases to trimming and J lost 6 bases, with 11 bases between them. The CDR3 loop spans 12 amino acids. CDR3 DNA sequence: TGTGCTAGTGGGTCAGGGGTGGCTGAAGCTTTCTTT. As protein: CASGSGVAEAFF.

V gene TRBV27 combines with J gene TRBJ2-3, with TRBD2 identical over 12 bases. This CDR3 is 16 amino acids long. The J segment lost 3 bases and the V segment lost 6 bases, leaving 7 bases of the junction unmatched. Germline loops: CDR1 MNHEY, CDR2 SMNVEV (reference sequence). CDR3 bases: TGTGCCAGCAGGCCTAGCGGGAGGGTAGGTACAGATACGCAGTATTTT. Amino acid sequence: CASRPSGRVGTDTQYF.